The 31 T cell receptor beta chains presented below share a single source sample, sequenced in a study of T-cell reconstitution after alpha-beta-depleted transplantation in children. During its preparation, the TCRbeta library received unique molecular identifiers. In TCRdb, the PCR reads were re-called with MiXCR into one record per CDR3 protein. The sample includes around 490,000 distinct CDR3 sequences, approximately 10% of them seen just once. This specimen consisted of PBMCs, mostly from graft donor cells, obtained 180 days after TCRalphabeta/CD19-depleted stem cell transplant. The receptors originated from a female patient aged 2 to 10 who had a stem cell transplant for aplastic anemia, so the T cells may come from the graft donor.

The chain employs TRBV15 and TRBJ1-1, with D unresolved. The length of the CDR3 is 13 residues. Trimming took 6 bases from V and 1 from J, leaving 9 bases between them. CDR1 is LNHNV and CDR2 is YYDKDF in the germline V gene (reference sequence). The CDR3 is CATSSTENTEAFF. The DNA for the CDR3 is TGTGCCACCAGTTCTACAGAGAACACTGAAGCTTTCTTT.

V is TRBV20-1 and J is TRBJ1-4; D not resolved. V dropped 7 bases and J dropped 0 bases, with 15 bases sitting between them. The CDR3 sequence is 15 residues long. In germline, CDR1 is DFQATT, CDR2 SNEGSKA (reference sequence). DNA of the CDR3: TGCAGTGTTTCAGGCGGAATTGCAACTAATGAAAAACTGTTTTTT. Translating gives CSVSGGIATNEKLFF.

This chain connects TRBV19 to TRBJ2-1; 11 bases map to TRBD1. CDR1 is LNHDA and CDR2 is SQIVND in the germline V gene (reference sequence). The CDR3 sequence is 17 residues long. V dropped 6 bases and J dropped 5; count of bases not matched to a gene: 12. This CDR3 is CASRNLTRDRGNNEQFF. CDR3 DNA: TGTGCCAGTAGGAATTTAACGAGGGACAGGGGGAACAATGAGCAGTTCTTC.

This clonotype was counted between two and nine times. The rearrangement uses TRBV18 and TRBJ1-4, with 7 nucleotides matching TRBD1. With 0 bases clipped from V and 7 bases from J, the junction kept 8 bases outside the gene matches. Germline V CDR1 and CDR2: KGHSH, LQKENI. This CDR3 has 16 amino acids. CDR3 sequence reads: CASSPPRQGGGEKLFF. The DNA for the CDR3 is TGTGCCAGCTCACCACCCCGACAGGGAGGGGGTGAAAAACTGTTTTTT.

The table lists this clonotype with a few counts. J is TRBJ2-3 and V is TRBV7-3; 10 bases are shared with TRBD1. The germline V gene has CDR1 SGHTA and CDR2 FQGTGA. The CDR3 has 15 amino acids. The V gene end was trimmed by 5 bases and the J gene end by 5 bases; junction bases not matched to a gene: 7. The CDR3 DNA sequence: TGTGCCAGCAGCCAGACAGGGGGCGAAGGAGATACGCAGTATTTT. Protein: CASSQTGGEGDTQYF. Combining the CDR3 with reference TRBV7-3 and TRBJ2-3 gives the whole variable domain GAGVSQTPSNKVTEKGKYVELRCDPISGHTALYWYRQSLGQGPEFLIYFQGTGAADDSGLPNDRFFAVRPEGSVSTLKIQRTERGDSAVYLCASSQTGGEGDTQYFGPGTRLTVL.

The rearrangement joins TRBV4-3 to TRBJ1-1; 9 nucleotides agree with TRBD1. This CDR3 spans 17 amino acids. J gave up 5 bases and V 4 bases, and 14 bases lay outside the gene matches. Germline V CDR1 and CDR2: LGHNA, YSLEER. CDR3 region: CASSPTWADRGWTEAFF. CDR3 in DNA: TGCGCCAGCAGCCCAACTTGGGCGGACAGGGGTTGGACTGAAGCTTTCTTT.

This chain uses TRBV4-3 with TRBJ2-3; D gene unclear. With 0 bases removed from V and 11 bases from J, the gap between germline ends came to 9 bases. The CDR3 has 12 amino acids. Germline V gives CDR1 LGHNA, CDR2 YSLEER. CDR3 nucleotides: TGCGCCAGCAGCCAAGATTACAGCCAGCAGTATTTT. It translates to CASSQDYSQQYF.

The table lists this clonotype with a few counts. This chain uses TRBV11-3 with TRBJ2-7; TRBD1 matches 7 bases. The germline V gene encodes CDR1 SGHNT and CDR2 YENEEA. The CDR3 runs 13 residues. V gave up 5 bases and J gave up 6 bases; unmatched junction bases: 7. CDR3 sequence (DNA): TGTGCCAGCAGCCAGATACAGGGGTCCGAGCAGTACGTC. Amino acid sequence: CASSQIQGSEQYV.

This clonotype was recorded at least ten times. This chain uses TRBV15 with TRBJ2-2; 7 nucleotides line up with TRBD2. There are 14 residues in the CDR3. V lost 3 bases, J lost 5 bases, and 3 bases stayed unmatched. Germline V gene data show CDR1 as LNHNV and CDR2 as YYDKDF (reference sequence). This CDR3 reads CATSSRRGTGELFF. Here the CDR3 DNA reads TGTGCCACCAGCAGTCGGCGGGGGACCGGGGAGCTGTTTTTT.

J is TRBJ2-5 and V is TRBV19; TRBD1 matches 12 bases. CDR3 length: 16 residues. Per the germline V gene, CDR1 is LNHDA and CDR2 is SQIVND (reference sequence). V gave up 9 bases and J gave up 3 bases; unmatched junction bases: 11. In DNA, the CDR3 is TGTGCCAGCGGCCCCGGTGGGACAGGGGGCGAAGAGACCCAGTACTTC. Encoded protein: CASGPGGTGGEETQYF.

This clonotype occurred a few times. The chain couples TRBV20-1 to TRBJ2-1; weak D call: TRBD2 (6 bases). CDR3 length: 14 residues. V was shortened by 2 bases and J by 15 bases, with 23 bases between the two germline ends. Germline V gives CDR1 DFQATT, CDR2 SNEGSKA (reference sequence). The CDR3 spells CSARPRLGGSGLFF. The CDR3 region has the DNA TGCAGTGCTAGACCTCGGTTAGGAGGGAGTGGTCTGTTCTTC.

This clonotype was counted only a few times. The rearrangement joins TRBV28 to TRBJ1-4; D remains unclear. The germline V and J ends were trimmed by 6 bases and 3 bases, with 17 bases remaining between them. The germline V gene encodes CDR1 MDHEN and CDR2 SYDVKM. This CDR3 contains 16 residues. The DNA for the CDR3 is TGTGCCAGCAGCCCTAGACATCCAGTTTCTAATGAAAAACTGTTTTTT. It is translated as CASSPRHPVSNEKLFF.

V is TRBV7-8 and J is TRBJ1-4; unclear D gene. Trimming pared 2 bases from V and 8 bases from J, leaving 21 bases between. From germline, CDR1 is SGHVS and CDR2 FQNEAQ. There are 17 residues in the CDR3. The CDR3 coding sequence is TGTGCCAGCAGCTTATTGGGGTTCAGGCCGAGTGAGGAAAAACTGTTTTTT. Translated: CASSLLGFRPSEEKLFF.

CDR3: CASRLLDRPYEQYV. The CDR3 region has the DNA TGTGCCAGTAGATTACTAGACCGTCCCTACGAGCAGTACGTC. The gene calls are TRBV27 and TRBJ2-7; a weak D match, TRBD2 (5 bases). Between the trimmed V and J ends, which lost 9 bases and 2 bases, there was a span of 17 bases. Germline V gene data show CDR1 as MNHEY and CDR2 as SMNVEV (reference sequence). This CDR3 spans 14 amino acids.

V usage is TRBV4-1 and J usage is TRBJ2-5; 10 positions agree with TRBD1. The V segment lost 3 bases and the J segment 4 bases; nucleotides outside the gene matches: 11. Germline CDR1 reads MGHRA; CDR2 reads YSYEKL. CDR3 size: 17 residues. CDR3 DNA sequence: TGCGCCAGCAGCCACAAAGTTAGGGACAGGGGTCGAGAGACCCAGTACTTC. Protein product: CASSHKVRDRGRETQYF.

V gene TRBV12-3 or TRBV12-4 combines with J gene TRBJ2-6; D gene unclear. Trimming left V 5 bases short and J 2 bases short, with 13 bases between. This CDR3 is built from 16 residues. In DNA form, the CDR3 reads TGTGCCAGCAGTCCAGGTACACAAGCTGGGGCCAACGTCCTGACTTTC. This codes for CASSPGTQAGANVLTF.

The chain employs TRBV5-1 and TRBJ2-1; D gene unclear. CDR1 is SGHRS and CDR2 is YFSETQ in the germline V gene. The length of the CDR3 is 16 residues. Trimming pared 0 bases from V and 3 bases from J, leaving 13 bases between. CDR3 protein: CASSLEPGDDYNEQFF. The DNA for the CDR3 is TGCGCCAGCAGCTTGGAGCCCGGAGATGACTACAATGAGCAGTTCTTC.

This clonotype was counted a few times. The chain couples TRBV18 to TRBJ1-3; 7 positions agree with TRBD1. Germline CDR1 KGHSH, CDR2 LQKENI. V was pared by 3 bases and J by 2 bases, with 7 bases of the junction left unmatched. This CDR3 is built from 16 residues. The CDR3: CASSPATGPPGNTIYF. DNA for the CDR3: TGTGCCAGCTCACCGGCGACAGGGCCGCCTGGAAACACCATATATTTT.

The CDR3 nucleotides read TGTGCCAGCAGTCCCACGAGGACAGGTGACAATGAGCAGTTCTTC. Its protein product is CASSPTRTGDNEQFF. V is TRBV28 and J is TRBJ2-1, with 7 bases identical to TRBD1. The V gene's germline CDR1 is MDHEN and CDR2 SYDVKM. With 5 bases clipped from V and 5 bases from J, the junction kept 9 bases outside the gene matches. This CDR3 is built from 15 residues.

The V call is TRBV27, the J call TRBJ1-1; D is unclear. V was trimmed by 3 bases and J by 1 base, leaving 9 bases between them. The CDR3 runs to 14 residues. Germline CDR1 MNHEY, CDR2 SMNVEV (reference sequence). CDR3 nucleotide sequence: TGTGCCAGCAGTTTCTCGATGGAGAACACTGAAGCTTTCTTT. Translation gives CASSFSMENTEAFF.

This chain links TRBV28 with TRBJ2-3, with TRBD1 matching 10 bases. V was pared by 3 bases and J by 4 bases, with 7 bases of the junction left unmatched. CDR3 length: 16 residues. Germline V gene sequence: CDR1 MDHEN, CDR2 SYDVKM. Here the CDR3 reads CASSFHGQGGADTQYF. In nucleotides, the CDR3 is TGTGCCAGCAGTTTCCACGGACAGGGGGGGGCAGATACGCAGTATTTT. Full variable domain (outside the CDR3, taken from reference TRBV28 and TRBJ2-3): DVKVTQSSRYLVKRTGEKVFLECVQDMDHENMFWYRQDPGLGLRLIYFSYDVKMKEKGDIPEGYSVSREKKERFSLILESASTNQTSMYLCASSFHGQGGADTQYFGPGTRLTVL.

V gene TRBV5-1 combines with J gene TRBJ2-1; 10 nucleotides line up with TRBD1. Germline V lookup: CDR1 SGHRS, CDR2 YFSETQ. The CDR3 sequence is 15 residues long. V dropped 3 bases and J dropped 3; count of bases not matched to a gene: 3. The CDR3 spells CASSSRDRGYNEQFF. CDR3 sequence (DNA): TGCGCCAGCAGCTCCCGGGACAGGGGCTACAATGAGCAGTTCTTC.

This clonotype was found a few times. V is TRBV3-1 and J is TRBJ2-5, with D tentatively TRBD2 (6 bases). This CDR3 spans 13 amino acids. V was pared by 8 bases and J by 5 bases, with 15 bases between. CDR1 LGHDT and CDR2 YNNKEL come from the germline V gene (reference sequence). CDR3 DNA: TGTGCCAGCGCACCGGGAGTCAAGGAGACCCAGTACTTC. Encoded protein: CASAPGVKETQYF.

This clonotype was counted between two and nine times. V is TRBV9 and J is TRBJ1-2, with TRBD1 identical over 7 bases. The CDR3 length is 15 residues. Trimming at V came to 3 bases and at J to 3 bases, leaving 8 bases not matched to a gene. CDR1 SGDLS and CDR2 YYNGEE come from the germline V gene. CDR3 amino acids: CASSAGRGPDYGYTF. CDR3 DNA sequence: TGTGCCAGCAGCGCAGGAAGGGGGCCTGACTATGGCTACACCTTC.

The V and J genes are TRBV7-2 and TRBJ2-2, with unresolved D. V was shortened by 8 bases and J by 1 base, with 11 bases between the two germline ends. Germline values: CDR1 SGHTA, CDR2 FQGNSA. CDR3 length: 14 residues. DNA of the CDR3: TGTGCCAGCGGGCAGAGGCGGAACACCGGGGAGCTGTTTTTT. It is translated as CASGQRRNTGELFF. Combining the CDR3 with reference TRBV7-2 and TRBJ2-2 gives the whole variable domain GAGVSQSPSNKVTEKGKDVELRCDPISGHTALYWYRQSLGQGLEFLIYFQGNSAPDKSGLPSDRFSAERTGGSVSTLTIQRTQQEDSAVYLCASGQRRNTGELFFGEGSRLTVL.

V is TRBV6-1 and J is TRBJ1-3, with a tentative D call TRBD1 (5 bases). The CDR3 loop spans 15 amino acids. Germline CDR1 is MNHNS and CDR2 is SASEGT. Deletions cut 7 bases from V and 0 bases from J, with 13 bases between. The CDR3 here is CASKVGGISGNTIYF. The CDR3 DNA is TGTGCCAGCAAAGTCGGGGGGATCTCTGGAAACACCATATATTTT.

This clonotype showed up many times. This chain joins TRBV4-3 and TRBJ2-2; possible D gene TRBD2, 6 bases. The CDR3 totals 15 residues. V was shortened by 0 bases and J by 8 bases, with 13 bases between the two germline ends. Looked up from germline, CDR1 is LGHNA and CDR2 is YSLEER. The CDR3 protein is CASSQEWGVIGELFF. CDR3 in DNA: TGCGCCAGCAGCCAAGAGTGGGGGGTGATTGGGGAGCTGTTTTTT.

This clonotype was observed a few times. This chain uses TRBV18 with TRBJ2-3; a possible D gene is TRBD1 (6 bases). Germline V gene data show CDR1 as KGHSH and CDR2 as LQKENI. The CDR3 has 16 amino acids. Trimming took off 2 bases at V and 1 base at J, with 13 bases between the two ends. CDR3 sequence: CASSPFRGVGTDTQYF. The CDR3 region has the DNA TGTGCCAGCTCACCATTCAGGGGAGTAGGCACAGATACGCAGTATTTT.

This clonotype was recorded at least ten times. The CDR3 loop reads CAAREGPGNTIYF. The CDR3 DNA is TGTGCCGCGCGAGAGGGTCCTGGAAACACCATATATTTT. V and J are TRBV10-3 and TRBJ1-3, with no clear D. Germline CDR1 ENHRY, CDR2 SYGVKD. V lost 11 bases, J lost 2 bases, and 13 bases lay in between. The length of the CDR3 is 13 residues.

The chain recombines TRBV21-1 with TRBJ1-1; the DNA was not used to check the table's D call, TRBD1. TRBV21-1 is designated a pseudogene. The CDR3 totals 16 residues. The DNA for the CDR3 is TGTGCCAGCAGCACCGTAACAGGGGCCGGTCACTTTGAAGCTTTCTTT. Its protein product is CASSTVTGAGHFEAFF.

This clonotype has a handful of counts. The chain links TRBV18 to TRBJ2-5; D might be TRBD2 (5 bases). CDR1 and CDR2 (germline): KGHSH, LQKENI. The V gene lost 3 bases and the J gene lost 0 bases, with 14 bases spanning the gap. The CDR3 is 16 amino acids. For the CDR3, the DNA is TGTGCCAGCTCACCCGACAATACGGGGTACCAAGAGACCCAGTACTTC. Amino acids: CASSPDNTGYQETQYF.